This T cell receptor beta chain was sequenced in a study of blood T cell repertoires in COVID-19. Germline V gene data show CDR1 as SGHTA and CDR2 as FQGNSA. This CDR3 has 15 amino acids. J lost 9 bases, V lost 4 bases, and 8 bases had no gene match. TCRdb's table, derived via immunoSEQ multiplex PCR, lists solely in-frame clones and lacks some. There are roughly 220,000 clones in the sample; just under 85% occur only once, and approximately 1.3% lies in the top ten. This clone was counted a few times. The sample was PBMCs or T cells enriched from blood (not recorded which). The chain carries TRBV7-2 and TRBJ1-6; 8 positions match TRBD1. This TCR was sampled from a woman aged 40 to 49 with acute COVID-19. CDR3 in DNA: TGTGCCAGCAGCTCTGGACAGGGTACGAGTTCACCCCTCCACTTT. Protein sequence: CASSSGQGTSSPLHF. Full variable domain (rest looked up from reference TRBV7-2 and TRBJ1-6): GAGVSQSPSNKVTEKGKDVELRCDPISGHTALYWYRQSLGQGLEFLIYFQGNSAPDKSGLPSDRFSAERTGGSVSTLTIQRTQQEDSAVYLCASSSGQGTSSPLHFGNGTRLTVT.